Below, one T cell receptor (beta chain) is given with its context. The data were taken from a study of CD8 T cells in Susac syndrome. Random hexamers were used to reverse transcribe the RNA input (roughly 0.5 to 1 ug). immunoSEQ multiplex PCR amplified TCR beta CDR3 across 54 Vbeta, 13 Jbeta. TCRdb reprocessed the immunoSEQ multiplex PCR reads via MiXCR and lists one record per CDR3 protein. The sample yields more than 130,000 distinct CDR3 sequences, 94% seen once. Healthy donors, matched for age and sex, constituted the control group. The sequenced material came from CD8+ T cells from PBMCs. The origin of this receptor is a human donor in good health.

CDR3 DNA: TGTGCAACGAGGGGGGTCACCGGGGAGCTGTTTTTT. Translation gives CATRGVTGELFF. The chain couples TRBV27 to TRBJ2-2; perhaps D is TRBD1 or TRBD2 (6 bases each). The CDR3 contains 12 residues. Germline V gene lookup returns CDR1 MNHEY and CDR2 SMNVEV (reference sequence).